This T cell receptor beta chain derives from a study of blood T cell repertoires in COVID-19. For the study at large: Spain, Italy and the United States supplied samples that represented acute and convalescent COVID-19. PBMCs, B-cell-depleted T cells, or T cells provided the cDNA or gDNA that made up the material.

The CDR3 runs to 14 residues. Germline assignment: CDR1 LNHDA and CDR2 SQIVND (reference sequence). Trimming removed 0 bases from V and 10 bases from J; junction bases left unmatched: 6. Authors' data handling: Estimation of nucleated cell counts was performed using reference gene primer amplification. Data came from immunoSEQ multiplex PCR; TCRdb stores just in-frame clones and leaves some out. Clone size and V and J calls were adopted from that table, with D and trimming inferred from the DNA. The sample has around 170,000 clones, about nine tenths seen once. V is TRBV19 and J is TRBJ2-1; 7 positions match TRBD1. Sequenced input: peripheral blood. The receptor was derived from a woman in her twenties or thirties with acute or convalescent COVID-19. The CDR3 spells CASSIETGPGEQFF. The CDR3 DNA sequence: TGTGCCAGTAGTATAGAGACAGGGCCTGGCGAGCAGTTCTTC.